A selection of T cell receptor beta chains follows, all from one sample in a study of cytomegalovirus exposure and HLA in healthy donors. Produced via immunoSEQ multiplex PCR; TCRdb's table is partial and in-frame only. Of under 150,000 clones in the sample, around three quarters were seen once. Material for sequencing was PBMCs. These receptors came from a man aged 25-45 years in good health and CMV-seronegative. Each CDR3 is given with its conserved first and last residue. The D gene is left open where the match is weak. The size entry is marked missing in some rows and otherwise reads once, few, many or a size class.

CDR3: CASSTDALADLLF
DNA: TGTGCCAGCAGCACAGATGCTCTAGCGGACTTGCTCTTC
D: TRBD2
size: -
V: TRBV11-3
J: TRBJ2-1

CDR3: CASSLTGGVAFF
DNA: TGTGCCAGCAGTCTGACAGGGGGCGTAGCTTTCTTT
D: TRBD1
size: once
V: TRBV27
J: TRBJ1-1

CDR3: CASSYGLNNEQFF
DNA: TGTGCCAGCAGTTACGGACTTAACAATGAGCAGTTCTTC
D: -
size: few
V: TRBV6-5
J: TRBJ2-1

CDR3: CASSLVRGMETQYF
DNA: TGTGCCAGCAGTTTAGTTAGGGGAATGGAGACCCAGTACTTC
D: -
size: once
V: TRBV28
J: TRBJ2-5

CDR3: CASSSADRGGGGYTF
DNA: TGTGCCAGCAGCTCCGCGGACAGGGGAGGAGGAGGCTACACCTTC
D: TRBD1
size: -
V: TRBV7-8
J: TRBJ1-2

CDR3: CASSSTSGGTYNEQFF
DNA: TGTGCCAGCAGCTCCACGAGCGGGGGGACCTACAATGAGCAGTTCTTC
D: TRBD2
size: -
V: TRBV7-9
J: TRBJ2-1

CDR3: CASSLLGTGGEDEQFF
DNA: TGTGCCAGCAGTTTATTGGGGACAGGGGGCGAGGATGAGCAGTTCTTC
D: TRBD1
size: -
V: TRBV27
J: TRBJ2-1

CDR3: CASSWGLAGNTGELFF
DNA: TGCGCCAGCAGCTGGGGACTAGCAGGGAACACCGGGGAGCTGTTTTTT
D: TRBD2
size: -
V: TRBV5-1
J: TRBJ2-2

CDR3: CASSSRDRGYEQYF
DNA: TGCGCCAGCAGCTCCCGGGACAGGGGCTACGAGCAGTACTTC
D: TRBD1
size: -
V: TRBV5-1
J: TRBJ2-7

CDR3: CASSLTGTEINTGELFF
DNA: TGTGCCAGCAGCTTAACCGGGACAGAAATTAACACCGGGGAGCTGTTTTTT
D: TRBD1
size: -
V: TRBV9
J: TRBJ2-2

CDR3: CASSLTSGRNSYEQYF
DNA: TGCGCCAGCAGCTTGACTAGCGGGAGGAACTCCTACGAGCAGTACTTC
D: TRBD2
size: -
V: TRBV5-1
J: TRBJ2-7

CDR3: CASSVATSVRSYNEQFF
DNA: TGTGCCAGCAGCGTAGCTACAAGCGTACGCTCCTACAATGAGCAGTTCTTC
D: -
size: -
V: TRBV9
J: TRBJ2-1

CDR3: CASSVGGQAGNTIYF
DNA: TGCGCCAGCAGCGTTGGGGGACAGGCCGGAAACACCATATATTTT
D: TRBD1
size: -
V: TRBV5-1
J: TRBJ1-3

CDR3: CASGLREAYNEQFF
DNA: TGTGCTAGTGGTTTGCGCGAGGCCTACAATGAGCAGTTCTTC
D: -
size: -
V: TRBV12-5
J: TRBJ2-1

CDR3: CASSLDSNSGNTIYF
DNA: TGCGCCAGCAGCTTGGACAGCAACTCTGGAAACACCATATATTTT
D: -
size: -
V: TRBV5-1
J: TRBJ1-3

CDR3: CASETGVRTGELFF
DNA: TGTGCCTCGGAAACAGGGGTTCGGACCGGGGAGCTGTTTTTT
D: TRBD1
size: -
V: TRBV10-3
J: TRBJ2-2

CDR3: CSVDSTASGYNEQFF
DNA: TGCAGCGTTGACAGTACGGCTAGCGGCTACAATGAGCAGTTCTTC
D: TRBD2
size: few
V: TRBV29-1
J: TRBJ2-1

CDR3: CASSLEGVFNTEAFF
DNA: TGTGCCAGCAGCCTTGAGGGGGTTTTCAACACTGAAGCTTTCTTT
D: -
size: once
V: TRBV11-3
J: TRBJ1-1

CDR3: CASQMETSNTGELFF
DNA: TGTGCCAGTCAAATGGAGACTTCGAACACCGGGGAGCTGTTTTTT
D: -
size: -
V: TRBV2
J: TRBJ2-2

CDR3: CASSQNSGANVLTF
DNA: TGTGCCAGCAGCCAAAACTCTGGGGCCAACGTCCTGACTTTC
D: -
size: -
V: TRBV11-2
J: TRBJ2-6

CDR3: CASSLGTGRDEKLFF
DNA: TGTGCCAGCAGCTTAGGGACGGGGAGGGATGAAAAACTGTTTTTT
D: -
size: once
V: TRBV11-2
J: TRBJ1-4

CDR3: CASSSTTGRIAETQYF
DNA: TGTGCCAGCAGCTCCACGACAGGGAGGATCGCGGAGACCCAGTACTTC
D: -
size: -
V: TRBV5-6
J: TRBJ2-5

CDR3: CASSPLHLVGEQYF
DNA: TGTGCCAGCAGTCCACTCCATCTAGTTGGCGAGCAGTACTTC
D: -
size: -
V: TRBV6-5
J: TRBJ2-7

CDR3: CASSPPGTSGLNEQFF
DNA: TGTGCCAGCTCACCACCCGGGACTAGCGGGCTCAATGAGCAGTTCTTC
D: TRBD2
size: -
V: TRBV18
J: TRBJ2-1

CDR3: CAWSVYGGYTEAFF
DNA: TGTGCCTGGAGTGTATATGGGGGGTACACTGAAGCTTTCTTT
D: -
size: -
V: TRBV30
J: TRBJ1-1

CDR3: CASSPTAYEQYF
DNA: TGTGCCAGCAGCCCGACAGCGTACGAGCAGTACTTC
D: -
size: -
V: TRBV14
J: TRBJ2-7

CDR3: CASSLLYSSSYNEQFF
DNA: TGTGCCAGCAGCTTATTGTATTCCTCCTCCTACAATGAGCAGTTCTTC
D: -
size: -
V: TRBV7-2
J: TRBJ2-1

CDR3: CASSSTTGSPTYEQYF
DNA: TGTGCCAGCAGCTCCACGACAGGGAGCCCAACCTACGAGCAGTACTTC
D: TRBD1
size: -
V: TRBV28
J: TRBJ2-7

CDR3: CASSYSRENMNTEAFF
DNA: TGTGCCAGCAGTTACTCCAGGGAAAACATGAACACTGAAGCTTTCTTT
D: -
size: -
V: TRBV6-5
J: TRBJ1-1

CDR3: CASRPRRGGLNTEAFF
DNA: TGTGCCAGCAGGCCACGGAGGGGGGGCCTGAACACTGAAGCTTTCTTT
D: -
size: -
V: TRBV28
J: TRBJ1-1

CDR3: CSVENGRAPGELFF
DNA: TGCAGCGTTGAAAACGGGAGGGCCCCCGGGGAGCTGTTTTTT
D: TRBD2
size: -
V: TRBV29-1
J: TRBJ2-2

CDR3: CASSEKPPWTGLPEQYF
DNA: TGCGCCAGCAGTGAAAAACCCCCTTGGACAGGTTTGCCCGAGCAGTACTTC
D: TRBD1
size: -
V: TRBV10-2
J: TRBJ2-7

CDR3: CAWSAGGTYEQYF
DNA: TGTGCCTGGAGTGCCGGGGGTACCTACGAGCAGTACTTC
D: -
size: -
V: TRBV30
J: TRBJ2-7

CDR3: CASSLDGEEKLFF
DNA: TGTGCCAGCAGCTTGGACGGGGAGGAAAAACTGTTTTTT
D: -
size: -
V: TRBV5-4
J: TRBJ1-4

CDR3: CASSWASGWTDTQYF
DNA: TGTGCCAGTAGTTGGGCTAGCGGGTGGACAGATACGCAGTATTTT
D: TRBD2
size: -
V: TRBV19
J: TRBJ2-3

CDR3: CASIQGGKYNEQFF
DNA: TGTGCCAGCATACAGGGGGGAAAGTACAATGAGCAGTTCTTC
D: TRBD1
size: once
V: TRBV28
J: TRBJ2-1

CDR3: CASSVASRVGGTDTQYF
DNA: TGTGCCAGCAGCGTAGCTTCCAGGGTGGGTGGTACAGATACGCAGTATTTT
D: -
size: -
V: TRBV9
J: TRBJ2-3

CDR3: CASQTTGITPQETQYF
DNA: TGTGCCAGCCAGACGACAGGGATTACCCCCCAAGAGACCCAGTACTTC
D: TRBD1
size: -
V: TRBV7-9
J: TRBJ2-5

CDR3: CASRVGLGEAFF
DNA: TGTGCCAGTAGAGTCGGTCTTGGTGAAGCTTTCTTT
D: -
size: -
V: TRBV19
J: TRBJ1-1

CDR3: CASSPRRYYGYPF
DNA: TGTGCCAGCAGCCCTAGGAGATACTATGGCTACCCCTTC
D: -
size: -
V: TRBV5-4
J: TRBJ1-2

CDR3: CASIRVAGAHSYEQYF
DNA: TGTGCCAGCATTAGAGTTGCGGGAGCCCACTCCTACGAGCAGTACTTC
D: TRBD2
size: -
V: TRBV6-6
J: TRBJ2-7

CDR3: CASRTDRSDYGYTF
DNA: TGTGCCAGCAGAACCGACAGGTCGGACTATGGCTACACCTTC
D: -
size: -
V: TRBV2
J: TRBJ1-2

CDR3: CASSQTSGTGNQPQHF
DNA: TGCGCCAGCAGCCAAACGTCGGGAACGGGAAATCAGCCCCAGCATTTT
D: -
size: -
V: TRBV4-1
J: TRBJ1-5

CDR3: CASSLPGLAGYNEQFF
DNA: TGTGCCAGCAGCTTACCAGGACTAGCGGGGTACAATGAGCAGTTCTTC
D: TRBD2
size: -
V: TRBV7-2
J: TRBJ2-1

CDR3: CASSQPTSGRRDIQYF
DNA: TGCGCCAGCAGCCAACCTACTAGCGGGAGGAGGGACATTCAGTACTTC
D: TRBD2
size: -
V: TRBV4-1
J: TRBJ2-4

CDR3: CASSLAFGINTEAFF
DNA: TGTGCCAGCAGCTTAGCGTTCGGTATAAACACTGAAGCTTTCTTT
D: -
size: -
V: TRBV7-9
J: TRBJ1-1